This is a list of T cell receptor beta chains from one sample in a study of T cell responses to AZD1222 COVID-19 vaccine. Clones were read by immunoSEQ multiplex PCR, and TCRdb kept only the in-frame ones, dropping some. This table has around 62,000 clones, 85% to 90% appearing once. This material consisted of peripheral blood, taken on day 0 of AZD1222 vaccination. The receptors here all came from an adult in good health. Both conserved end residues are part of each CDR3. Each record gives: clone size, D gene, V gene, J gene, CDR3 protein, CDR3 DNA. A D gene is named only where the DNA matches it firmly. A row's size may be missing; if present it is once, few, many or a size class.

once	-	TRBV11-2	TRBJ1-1	CASRENTEAFF	TGTGCCAGCAGGGAGAACACTGAAGCTTTCTTT
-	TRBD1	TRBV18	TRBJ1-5	CASSSNQGAGSNQPQHF	TGTGCCAGCTCGTCTAATCAGGGGGCTGGGAGCAATCAGCCCCAGCATTTT
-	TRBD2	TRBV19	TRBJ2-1	CASSIEGRVEQFF	TGTGCCAGTAGTATAGAGGGGAGGGTTGAGCAGTTCTTC
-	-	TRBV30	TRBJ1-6	CAWSQGTFKPLHF	TGTGCCTGGAGCCAAGGGACCTTCAAACCCCTCCACTTT
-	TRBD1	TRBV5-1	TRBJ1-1	CASSLVQGVTYTEAFF	TGCGCCAGCAGCTTGGTCCAGGGGGTGACCTACACTGAAGCTTTCTTT
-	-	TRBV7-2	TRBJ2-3	CASSFEPFLRSPEDTQYF	TGTGCCAGCAGCTTCGAACCTTTTTTGCGGAGTCCGGAAGATACGCAGTATTTT
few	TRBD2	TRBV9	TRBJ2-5	CASQRFGRDGETQYF	TGTGCCAGCCAACGCTTTGGGAGGGACGGGGAGACCCAGTACTTC
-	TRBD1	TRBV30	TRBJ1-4	CAGQAATNEKLFF	TGTGCAGGACAGGCTGCAACTAATGAAAAACTGTTTTTT
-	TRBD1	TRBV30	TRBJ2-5	CAWSVGWGTGRETQYF	TGTGCCTGGAGTGTAGGGTGGGGGACAGGGAGAGAGACCCAGTACTTC
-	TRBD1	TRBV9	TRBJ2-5	CASSERTGQETQYF	TGTGCCAGCAGCGAGAGGACAGGGCAAGAGACCCAGTACTTC
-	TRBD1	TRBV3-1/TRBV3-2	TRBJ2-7	CASSLGTGSYEQYF	TGTGCCAGCAGCCTTGGGACAGGGAGCTACGAGCAGTACTTC
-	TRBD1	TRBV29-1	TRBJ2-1	CSVVGQGYNEQFF	TGCAGCGTTGTTGGACAGGGATACAATGAGCAGTTCTTC
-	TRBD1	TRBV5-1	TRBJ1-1	CASSLTGGWDTEAFF	TGCGCCAGCAGCTTGACAGGGGGCTGGGACACTGAAGCTTTCTTT
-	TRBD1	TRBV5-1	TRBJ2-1	CASSLGQASVDEQFF	TGCGCCAGCAGCCTTGGACAGGCCAGTGTCGATGAGCAGTTCTTC
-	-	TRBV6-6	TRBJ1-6	CASGDVSVNSPLHF	TGTGCCAGCGGGGACGTGTCGGTTAATTCACCCCTCCACTTT
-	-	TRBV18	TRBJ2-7	CASSLRDSSGEQYF	TGTGCCAGCTCACTACGGGACTCATCGGGGGAGCAGTACTTC
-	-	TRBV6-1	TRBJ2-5	CASSEFGTRQETQYF	TGTGCCAGCAGTGAATTTGGTACTCGGCAAGAGACCCAGTACTTC
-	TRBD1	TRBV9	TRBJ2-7	CASSAGTGVREQYF	TGTGCCAGCAGCGCCGGGACAGGGGTAAGGGAGCAGTACTTC
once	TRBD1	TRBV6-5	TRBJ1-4	CASSHKGAGEKLFF	TGTGCCAGCAGCCACAAGGGGGCGGGTGAAAAACTGTTTTTT
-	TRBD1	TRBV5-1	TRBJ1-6	CASSPTGGSYNSPLHF	TGCGCCAGCAGCCCGACAGGGGGCTCCTATAATTCACCCCTCCACTTT
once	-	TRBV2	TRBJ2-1	CASTTSGMGEQFF	TGTGCCAGCACGACTTCAGGAATGGGTGAGCAGTTCTTC
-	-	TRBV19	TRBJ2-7	CASSTRQGGPYEQYF	TGTGCCAGTAGTACCCGACAGGGAGGGCCCTACGAGCAGTACTTC
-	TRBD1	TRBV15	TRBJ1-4	CATSGAGTGDEKLFF	TGTGCCACCAGCGGAGCCGGGACAGGGGATGAAAAACTGTTTTTT
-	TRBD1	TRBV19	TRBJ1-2	CASSIGTELNYGYTF	TGTGCCAGTAGTATCGGGACAGAACTTAACTATGGCTACACCTTC
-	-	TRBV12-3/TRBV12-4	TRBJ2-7	CASSILDSHEQYF	TGTGCCAGCAGTATTCTGGATAGTCACGAGCAGTACTTC
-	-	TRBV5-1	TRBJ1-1	CASSLQTGSEAFF	TGCGCCAGCAGCCTGCAAACAGGGTCTGAAGCTTTCTTT
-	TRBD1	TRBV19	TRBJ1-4	CASRNGQGKNEKLFF	TGTGCCAGTAGGAACGGACAGGGCAAGAATGAAAAACTGTTTTTT
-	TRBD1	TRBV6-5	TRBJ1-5	CASRLTGQSQPQHF	TGTGCCAGCAGGCTGACAGGGCAGTCTCAGCCCCAGCATTTT
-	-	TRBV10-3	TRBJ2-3	CAISGRTATSTDTQYF	TGTGCCATCAGTGGGAGGACAGCTACTAGCACAGATACGCAGTATTTT
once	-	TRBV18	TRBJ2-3	CASSPGRGTQYF	TGTGCCAGCTCACCCGGACGGGGTACGCAGTATTTT
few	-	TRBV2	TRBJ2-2	CASRGQSTGELFF	TGTGCCAGCAGGGGGCAAAGCACCGGGGAGCTGTTTTTT
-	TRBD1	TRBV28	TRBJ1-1	CASSPGDRGNTEAFF	TGTGCCAGCAGTCCGGGGGACAGGGGGAACACTGAAGCTTTCTTT
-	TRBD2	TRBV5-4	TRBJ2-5	CASSLKAGGETQYF	TGTGCCAGCAGCTTGAAAGCGGGGGGGGAGACCCAGTACTTC
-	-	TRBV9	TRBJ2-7	CASSPRGTTSSYEQYF	TGTGCCAGCAGCCCTCGTGGGACGACCAGCTCCTACGAGCAGTACTTC
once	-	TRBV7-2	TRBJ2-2	CAGALPSGTGELFF	TGTGCCGGCGCCCTCCCGTCGGGCACCGGGGAGCTGTTTTTT
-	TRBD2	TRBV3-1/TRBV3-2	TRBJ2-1	CASSPSGTSANEQFF	TGTGCCAGCAGCCCGTCCGGGACTAGCGCCAATGAGCAGTTCTTC
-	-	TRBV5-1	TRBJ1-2	CASSLVGGADGYTF	TGCGCCAGCAGCTTGGTTGGGGGGGCGGATGGCTACACCTTC
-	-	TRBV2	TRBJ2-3	CASRDNRAGTDTQYF	TGTGCCAGCAGGGATAACAGGGCCGGTACAGATACGCAGTATTTT
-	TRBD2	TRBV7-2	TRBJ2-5	CASSLATSGQETQYF	TGTGCCAGCAGCCTCGCGACTAGCGGCCAAGAGACCCAGTACTTC
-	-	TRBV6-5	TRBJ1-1	CASSYGQQNRNTEAFF	TGTGCCAGCAGTTACGGACAACAGAATAGGAACACTGAAGCTTTCTTT
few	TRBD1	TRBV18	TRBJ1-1	CASSTGEGTEAFF	TGTGCCAGCTCCACAGGGGAAGGGACTGAAGCTTTCTTT
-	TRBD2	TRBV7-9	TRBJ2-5	CASSLTGTSGETQYF	TGTGCCAGCAGCCTCACCGGGACTAGCGGAGAGACCCAGTACTTC
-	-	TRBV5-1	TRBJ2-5	CASSLEDFLQETQYF	TGCGCCAGCAGCTTGGAGGACTTCCTGCAAGAGACCCAGTACTTC
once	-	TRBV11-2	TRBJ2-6	CASSLDSTSGANVLTF	TGTGCCAGCAGCTTAGATTCCACCTCTGGGGCCAACGTCCTGACTTTC
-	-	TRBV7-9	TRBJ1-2	CASSLWPGGDYGYTF	TGTGCCAGCAGCTTATGGCCGGGAGGAGACTATGGCTACACCTTC